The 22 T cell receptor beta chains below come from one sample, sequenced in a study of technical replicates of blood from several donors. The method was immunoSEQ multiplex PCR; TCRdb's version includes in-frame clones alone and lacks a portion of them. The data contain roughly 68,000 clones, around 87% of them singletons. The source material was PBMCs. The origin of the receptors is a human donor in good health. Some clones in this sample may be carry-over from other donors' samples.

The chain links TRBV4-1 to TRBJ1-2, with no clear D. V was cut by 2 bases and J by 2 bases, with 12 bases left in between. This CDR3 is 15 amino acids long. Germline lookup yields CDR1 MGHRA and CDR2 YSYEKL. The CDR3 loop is CASSQREEPNYGYTF. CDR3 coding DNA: TGCGCCAGCAGCCAAAGGGAGGAACCCAACTATGGCTACACCTTC.

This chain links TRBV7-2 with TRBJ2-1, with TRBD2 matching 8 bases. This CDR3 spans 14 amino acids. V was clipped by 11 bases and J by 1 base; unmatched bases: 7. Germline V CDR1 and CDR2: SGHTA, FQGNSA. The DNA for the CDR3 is TGTGCCTCAGCAGGCGGGGGGTCCTACAATGAGCAGTTCTTC. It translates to CASAGGGSYNEQFF.

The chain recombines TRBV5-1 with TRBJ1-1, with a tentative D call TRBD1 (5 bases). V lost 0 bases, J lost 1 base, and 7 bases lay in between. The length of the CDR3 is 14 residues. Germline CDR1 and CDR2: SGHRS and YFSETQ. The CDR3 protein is CASSLVGENTEAFF. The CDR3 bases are TGCGCCAGCAGCTTGGTAGGGGAGAACACTGAAGCTTTCTTT.

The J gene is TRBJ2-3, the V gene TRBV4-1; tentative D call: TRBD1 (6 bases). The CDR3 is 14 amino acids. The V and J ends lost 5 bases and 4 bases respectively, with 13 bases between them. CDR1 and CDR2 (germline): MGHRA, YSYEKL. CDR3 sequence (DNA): TGCGCCAGCAGCATCGGCCCAGGGGCAGATACGCAGTATTTT. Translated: CASSIGPGADTQYF.

Here the CDR3 reads CASSLADRSYGYTF. In DNA form, the CDR3 reads TGTGCCAGCAGCTTAGCGGACAGGAGCTATGGCTACACCTTC. J is TRBJ1-2 and V is TRBV7-9; 7 nucleotides agree with TRBD1. Trimming cost V 0 bases and J 4 bases; bases outside gene matches: 2. Germline V gives CDR1 SEHNR, CDR2 FQNEAQ (reference sequence). The CDR3 contains 14 residues.

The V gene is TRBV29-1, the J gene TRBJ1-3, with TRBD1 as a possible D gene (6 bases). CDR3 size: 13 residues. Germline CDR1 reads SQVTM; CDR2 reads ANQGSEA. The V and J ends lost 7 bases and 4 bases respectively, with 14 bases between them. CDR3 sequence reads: CSARGGQGNTIYF. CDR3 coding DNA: TGCAGCGCTCGTGGCGGACAGGGAAACACCATATATTTT.

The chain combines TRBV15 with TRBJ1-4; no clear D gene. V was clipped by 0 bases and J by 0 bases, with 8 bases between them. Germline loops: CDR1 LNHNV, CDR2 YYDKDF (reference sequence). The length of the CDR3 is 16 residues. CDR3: CATSRDQFATNEKLFF. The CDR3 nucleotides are TGTGCCACCAGCAGAGATCAGTTTGCAACTAATGAAAAACTGTTTTTT.

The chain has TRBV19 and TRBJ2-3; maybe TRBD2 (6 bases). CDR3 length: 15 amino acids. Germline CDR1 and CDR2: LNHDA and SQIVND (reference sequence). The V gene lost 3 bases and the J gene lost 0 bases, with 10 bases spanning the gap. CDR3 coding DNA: TGTGCCAGTAGTATTAGTGCGGGGAGCACAGATACGCAGTATTTT. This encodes CASSISAGSTDTQYF. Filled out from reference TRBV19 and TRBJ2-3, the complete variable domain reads DGGITQSPKYLFRKEGQNVTLSCEQNLNHDAMYWYRQDPGQGLRLIYYSQIVNDFQKGDIAEGYSVSREKKESFPLTVTSAQKNPTAFYLCASSISAGSTDTQYFGPGTRLTVL.

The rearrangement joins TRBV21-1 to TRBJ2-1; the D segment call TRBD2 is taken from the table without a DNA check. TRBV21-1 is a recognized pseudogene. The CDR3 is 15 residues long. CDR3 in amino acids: CASTSKGGPYNEQFF. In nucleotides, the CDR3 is TGTGCCAGCACTTCAAAGGGGGGGCCCTACAATGAGCAGTTCTTC.

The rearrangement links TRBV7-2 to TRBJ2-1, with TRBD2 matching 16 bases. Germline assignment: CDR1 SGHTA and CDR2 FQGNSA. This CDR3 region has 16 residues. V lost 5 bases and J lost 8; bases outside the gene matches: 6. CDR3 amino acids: CASSPGLAGGVDEQFF. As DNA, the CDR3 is TGTGCCAGCAGCCCGGGACTAGCGGGGGGGGTGGATGAGCAGTTCTTC.

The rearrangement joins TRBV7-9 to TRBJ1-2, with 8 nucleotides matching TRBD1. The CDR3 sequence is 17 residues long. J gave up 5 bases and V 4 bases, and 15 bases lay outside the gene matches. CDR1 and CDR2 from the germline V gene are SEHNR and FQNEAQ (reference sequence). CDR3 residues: CASSSAIDRGLKYGYTF. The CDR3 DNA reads TGTGCCAGCAGCTCCGCGATCGACAGGGGCCTTAAATATGGCTACACCTTC.

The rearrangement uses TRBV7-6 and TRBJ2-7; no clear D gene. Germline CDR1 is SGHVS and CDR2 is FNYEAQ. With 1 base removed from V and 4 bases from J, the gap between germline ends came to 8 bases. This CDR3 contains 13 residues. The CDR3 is CASSLDYKYEQYF. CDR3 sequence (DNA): TGTGCCAGCAGCTTAGACTATAAATACGAGCAGTACTTC. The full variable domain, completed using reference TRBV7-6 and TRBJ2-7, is GAGVSQSPRYKVTKRGQDVALRCDPISGHVSLYWYRQALGQGPEFLTYFNYEAQQDKSGLPNDRFSAERPEGSISTLTIQRTEQRDSAMYRCASSLDYKYEQYFGPGTRLTVT.

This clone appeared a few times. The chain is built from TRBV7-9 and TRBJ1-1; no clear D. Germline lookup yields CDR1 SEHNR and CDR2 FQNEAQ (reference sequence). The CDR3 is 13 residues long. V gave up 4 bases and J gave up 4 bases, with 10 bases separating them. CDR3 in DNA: TGTGCCAGCAGCTACACAGCGGCCACTGAAGCTTTCTTT. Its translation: CASSYTAATEAFF. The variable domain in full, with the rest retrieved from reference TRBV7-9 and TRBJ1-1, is DTGVSQNPRHKITKRGQNVTFRCDPISEHNRLYWYRQTLGQGPEFLTYFQNEAQLEKSRLLSDRFSAERPKGSFSTLEIQRTEQGDSAMYLCASSYTAATEAFFGQGTRLTVV.

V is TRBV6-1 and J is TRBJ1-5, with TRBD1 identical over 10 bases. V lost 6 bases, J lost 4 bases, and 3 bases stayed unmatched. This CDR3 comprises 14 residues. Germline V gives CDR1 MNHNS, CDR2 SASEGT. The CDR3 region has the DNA TGTGCCAGCAGCGGACAGGGGGGAAATCAGCCCCAGCATTTT. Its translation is CASSGQGGNQPQHF.

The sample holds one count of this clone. Here the CDR3 reads CAWSAQGYEQYF. The DNA of the CDR3 is TGTGCCTGGAGTGCACAGGGATACGAGCAGTACTTC. The chain employs TRBV30 and TRBJ2-7; a possible D gene is TRBD1 (6 bases). The CDR3 covers 12 residues. V lost 1 base to trimming and J lost 4 bases, with 8 bases between them. Germline loops: CDR1 GTSNPN, CDR2 SVGIG (reference sequence).

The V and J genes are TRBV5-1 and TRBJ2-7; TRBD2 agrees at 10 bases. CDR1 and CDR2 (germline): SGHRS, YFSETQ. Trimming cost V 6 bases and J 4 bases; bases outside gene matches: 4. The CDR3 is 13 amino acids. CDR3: CASTSGSRYEQYF. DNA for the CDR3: TGCGCCAGCACTAGCGGGAGTAGGTACGAGCAGTACTTC. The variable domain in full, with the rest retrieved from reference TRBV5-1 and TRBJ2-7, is KAGVTQTPRYLIKTRGQQVTLSCSPISGHRSVSWYQQTPGQGLQFLFEYFSETQRNKGNFPGRFSGRQFSNSRSEMNVSTLELGDSALYLCASTSGSRYEQYFGPGTRLTVT.

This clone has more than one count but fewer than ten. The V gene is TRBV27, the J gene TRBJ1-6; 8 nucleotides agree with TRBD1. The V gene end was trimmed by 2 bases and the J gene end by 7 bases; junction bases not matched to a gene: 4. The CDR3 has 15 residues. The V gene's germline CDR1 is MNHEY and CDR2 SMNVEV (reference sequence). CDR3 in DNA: TGTGCCAGCAGTTTAATGGGACAGGCCAATTCACCCCTCCACTTT. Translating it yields CASSLMGQANSPLHF.

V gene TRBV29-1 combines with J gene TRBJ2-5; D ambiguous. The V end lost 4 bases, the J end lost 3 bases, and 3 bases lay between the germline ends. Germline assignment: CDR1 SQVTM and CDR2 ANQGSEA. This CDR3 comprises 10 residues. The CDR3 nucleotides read TGCAGCGTTGTAGAAGAGACCCAGTACTTC. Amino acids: CSVVEETQYF.

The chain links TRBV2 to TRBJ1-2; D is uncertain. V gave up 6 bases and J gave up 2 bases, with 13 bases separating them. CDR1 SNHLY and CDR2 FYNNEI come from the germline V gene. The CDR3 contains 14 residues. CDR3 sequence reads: CASREQTSNYGYTF. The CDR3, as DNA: TGTGCCAGCAGGGAACAGACATCGAACTATGGCTACACCTTC. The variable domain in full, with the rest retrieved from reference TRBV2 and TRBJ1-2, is EPEVTQTPSHQVTQMGQEVILRCVPISNHLYFYWYRQILGQKVEFLVSFYNNEISEKSEIFDDQFSVERPDGSNFTLKIRSTKLEDSAMYFCASREQTSNYGYTFGSGTRLTVV.

CDR3 coding DNA: TGTGCCAGCAGCCAAGATTCGGCTAGCGGCTACGAGCAGTACTTC. Translation: CASSQDSASGYEQYF. The V gene is TRBV4-2, the J gene TRBJ2-7; 7 nucleotides match TRBD2. CDR1 is LGHNA, CDR2 YNFKEQ, per germline. The CDR3 is 15 amino acids. After removal of 0 bases from V and 3 bases from J, the junction contained 5 bases not matched to a gene.

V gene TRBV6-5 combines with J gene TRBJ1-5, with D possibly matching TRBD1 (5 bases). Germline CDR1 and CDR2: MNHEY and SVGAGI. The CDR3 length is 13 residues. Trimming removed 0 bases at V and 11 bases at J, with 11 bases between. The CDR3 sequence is CASSYSGREAQHF. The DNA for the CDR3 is TGTGCCAGCAGTTACTCTGGCAGGGAGGCCCAGCATTTT.

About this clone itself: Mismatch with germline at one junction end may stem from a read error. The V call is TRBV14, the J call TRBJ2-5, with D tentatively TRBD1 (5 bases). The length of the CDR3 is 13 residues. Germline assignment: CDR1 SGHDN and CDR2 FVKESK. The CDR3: CASSQDRQETQYF. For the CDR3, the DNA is TGTGCCAGCAGTCAAGACAGACAAGAGACCCAGTACTTC.